This T cell receptor (beta chain) was retrieved from a study of vaccination effects on CD4 cells after COVID-19. Study-level information: Samples gathered post-vaccine arrived a median of 72 days past the second dose.

Within the ViraFEST assay, antigen-specific CD4+ T cells underwent expansion with viral peptide pools prior to sequencing. Subsequent to a culture period of 10 to 11 days, CD4+ T cells were isolated. All participants had two doses of either the BNT162b2 or mRNA-1273 vaccine. Two million PBMC were placed in each well, which was supplemented with 10 IU/ml IL-2 and roughly 9 ug/ml peptides. IL-2 medium supplanted half the medium on days 3 and 7. This clone has only one observation. What it binds is unknown. J gave up 4 bases and V 9 bases, and 4 bases lay outside the gene matches. Germline V lookup: CDR1 SNHLY, CDR2 FYNNEI. CDR3 length: 12 residues. TCRdb's table, derived via immunoSEQ multiplex PCR, lists solely in-frame clones and lacks some. In the table there are 57,000 or so clones, less than 80% of which are singletons. Study observations and caveats: Convalescent patients were scarce in the study, and it lacked early post-infection timepoints.

This chain connects TRBV2 to TRBJ2-5; 8 bases map to TRBD2. This receptor was obtained from a human donor who received a COVID-19 vaccine. The sample consisted of CD4+ T cells from PBMCs cultured with HCoV-229E spike peptides, taken after COVID-19 vaccination. Here the CDR3 reads CASGRGGETQYF. CDR3 coding DNA: TGTGCCAGTGGTCGGGGGGGAGAGACCCAGTACTTC.